This T cell receptor beta chain was found in a study of cytomegalovirus exposure and HLA in healthy donors. Study context: A subsequent analysis reported that the 100 to 150 validation repertoires were produced on the same platform that had also been used for the 500 to 700 first-cohort repertoires.

TCRdb keeps only in-frame clones here, not all; method: immunoSEQ multiplex PCR. The sample shows over 150,000 clones, 70% to 85% of them seen only once. Regarding the study as a whole: Confirmation in vitro established that a few CMV-associated chains were specific for CMV antigens. Many donors carried some public TCRs, although rarity characterized most TCR sequences.

The germline V and J ends were trimmed by 7 bases and 4 bases, with 7 bases remaining between them. Germline V gives CDR1 SQVTM, CDR2 ANQGSEA. The CDR3 consists of 10 residues. This clone was detected a few times. Its antigen is as yet unknown. This clonotype was sampled from a young woman in good health and CMV-seropositive. The V and J genes are TRBV29-1 and TRBJ1-1; D might be TRBD1 (5 bases). The sequencing input was PBMCs. In DNA, the CDR3 is TGCAGCGCTGACAGCACTGAAGCTTTCTTT. Amino acid sequence: CSADSTEAFF.